These 11 T cell receptor beta chains were all obtained from the same sample, sequenced in a study of blood T cell repertoires in COVID-19. Clones were sequenced by immunoSEQ multiplex PCR, and TCRdb holds only the in-frame ones, with some missing. The sample includes more than 200,000 clones, 88% of them seen just once. The specimen sequenced was peripheral blood. These receptor sequences come from a woman aged 55 to 70 with acute or convalescent COVID-19.

The chain recombines TRBV5-1 with TRBJ1-4, with TRBD1 as a possible D gene (6 bases). Trimming removed 4 bases from V and 6 bases from J, with 13 bases in between. CDR3 length equals 14 residues. Germline CDR1 and CDR2: SGHRS and YFSETQ. DNA of the CDR3: TGCGCCAGCAGCCCTGGGGACAAAGATGAAAAACTGTTTTTT. Translating gives CASSPGDKDEKLFF.

The genes are TRBV2 and TRBJ1-5; TRBD1 aligns across 8 bases. CDR3 size: 14 residues. Per germline, CDR1 SNHLY and CDR2 FYNNEI. Losses at the gene ends were 4 bases for V and 6 bases for J; bases not matched to a gene: 5. CDR3 nucleotide sequence: TGTGCCAGCAGTGTTGCAGGGGGCGGTCAGCCCCAGCATTTT. Its translation: CASSVAGGGQPQHF. The whole variable domain, remainder taken from reference TRBV2 and TRBJ1-5, is EPEVTQTPSHQVTQMGQEVILRCVPISNHLYFYWYRQILGQKVEFLVSFYNNEISEKSEIFDDQFSVERPDGSNFTLKIRSTKLEDSAMYFCASSVAGGGQPQHFGDGTRLSIL.

This clone came up once. The chain uses TRBV15 and TRBJ2-3, with a weak D call TRBD1 (5 bases). Germline-derived CDR1 and CDR2 are LNHNV and YYDKDF (reference sequence). This CDR3 is built from 15 residues. Trimming shortened V by 1 base and J by 2 bases, and 10 bases separated the two germline ends. In DNA form, the CDR3 reads TGTGCCACCAGCAGAGCCCAGGGAATCACAGATACGCAGTATTTT. Protein: CATSRAQGITDTQYF.

This chain links TRBV24-1 with TRBJ2-1; TRBD2 matches at 13 bases. Germline CDR1 and CDR2: KGHDR and SFDVKD. J was trimmed by 6 bases and V by 4 bases; bases with no gene match: 5. The CDR3 is 16 amino acids. CDR3 DNA sequence: TGTGCCACCAGTGACCGGACTAGCGGGAGTCGCAATGAGCAGTTCTTC. Its protein is CATSDRTSGSRNEQFF.

The rearrangement links TRBV27 to TRBJ2-1; 7 nucleotides agree with TRBD2. Germline CDR1 MNHEY, CDR2 SMNVEV (reference sequence). CDR3 length: 15 amino acids. After removal of 4 bases from V and 3 bases from J, the junction contained 6 bases not matched to a gene. CDR3 loop: CASSSLGRGYNEQFF. The DNA for the CDR3 is TGTGCCAGCAGTTCTCTTGGGAGGGGCTACAATGAGCAGTTCTTC.

On this clone: Compared with germline, one end of the junction differs, possibly owing to a read error. The V and J genes are TRBV5-8 and TRBJ2-5; no firm D call. This CDR3 has 13 amino acids. Germline CDR1 is SGHTS and CDR2 is YDEGEE. This CDR3 is CASGLRQAATQYF. In nucleotides, the CDR3 is TGTGCCAGCGGCTTAAGGCAGGCAGCGACCCAGTACTTC.

The rearrangement joins TRBV6-1 to TRBJ2-1, with 9 bases matching TRBD1. Per the germline V gene, CDR1 is MNHNS and CDR2 is SASEGT. Trimming at V came to 2 bases and at J to 6 bases, leaving 11 bases not matched to a gene. There are 17 residues in the CDR3. CDR3 DNA: TGTGCCAGCAGTGAAATCTGGGGGACAGGGCTCCCCAATGAGCAGTTCTTC. This codes for CASSEIWGTGLPNEQFF.

This clone has only a few counts. The genes are TRBV7-6 and TRBJ2-7; TRBD2 matches at 14 bases. CDR1 is SGHVS, CDR2 FNYEAQ, per germline. Unmatched junction bases numbered 10, after V lost 0 bases and J lost 6 bases. The CDR3 is made up of 18 amino acids. The CDR3 DNA reads as TGTGCCAGCAGCTTAGCAGGGACTAGCGGGAGCTGGGCTGCCGAGCAGTACTTC. Protein: CASSLAGTSGSWAAEQYF.

The J gene is TRBJ1-4, the V gene TRBV18; D is possibly TRBD1 (5 bases). The CDR3 runs to 17 residues. The germline V and J ends were trimmed by 2 bases and 0 bases, with 13 bases remaining between them. Germline assignment: CDR1 KGHSH and CDR2 LQKENI. This CDR3 reads CASSPLGAGATNEKLFF. The CDR3 DNA follows: TGTGCCAGCTCACCATTGGGTGCGGGGGCAACTAATGAAAAACTGTTTTTT.

V and J are TRBV7-9 and TRBJ1-3; D might be TRBD1 (5 bases). CDR3 length equals 16 residues. Trimming pared 5 bases from V and 0 bases from J, leaving 14 bases between. The germline CDR1 and CDR2 sequences are SEHNR and FQNEAQ (reference sequence). The CDR3 sequence: CASSPPGGFSGNTIYF. The CDR3 bases are TGTGCCAGCAGCCCGCCCGGGGGGTTCTCTGGAAACACCATATATTTT.

V gene TRBV19 combines with J gene TRBJ2-6; D is possibly TRBD1 (6 bases). The V and J ends lost 1 base and 4 bases respectively, with 17 bases between them. Germline CDR1 LNHDA, CDR2 SQIVND (reference sequence). CDR3 length equals 18 residues. The CDR3 loop reads CASSIGRRGWSGANVLTF. Here the CDR3 DNA reads TGTGCCAGTAGTATAGGACGCAGGGGATGGTCCGGGGCCAACGTCCTGACTTTC.